The 32 T cell receptor beta chains given below trace back to one sample, sequenced in a study of blood T cells in healthy people across ages. Combining a sample-barcoded 5' primer with a J-beta primer mix, a second PCR ran for roughly 6 to 12 cycles. TCRdb itself ran the 5' RACE reads through MiXCR, one entry per CDR3 protein. The sample includes approximately 730,000 distinct CDR3 sequences, around 46% of them seen just once. The sample comprised blood. These receptors were collected from a woman aged 60-75 years in good health.

This clonotype was detected only a few times. The junction departs from the called germline gene at one end, perhaps through a read error. This chain joins TRBV6-5 and TRBJ2-7; 7 bases fit TRBD2. CDR3 length: 14 residues. Germline V gene sequence: CDR1 MNHEY, CDR2 SVGAGI. CDR3: CASSPLSGSSEQYF. In DNA, the CDR3 is TGTGCCAGCAGTCCACTTAGCGGGTCCTCCGAGCAGTACTTC.

V is TRBV9 and J is TRBJ1-3, with D possibly TRBD1 on 5 matching bases. Trimming took off 5 bases at V and 0 bases at J, with 18 bases between the two ends. Germline lookup yields CDR1 SGDLS and CDR2 YYNGEE. The CDR3 loop spans 17 amino acids. The CDR3 loop is CASSIWGDLSSGNTIYF. In DNA, the CDR3 is TGTGCCAGCAGTATTTGGGGGGACCTCAGCTCTGGAAACACCATATATTTT.

This chain connects TRBV24-1 to TRBJ2-1, with D perhaps TRBD2 (6 bases). The CDR3 is made up of 15 amino acids. The germline gives CDR1 KGHDR, CDR2 SFDVKD. V gave up 4 bases and J gave up 5 bases, with 14 bases separating them. The CDR3 loop is CATSDQKRADNEQFF. The CDR3 nucleotides read TGTGCCACCAGTGACCAAAAGCGGGCAGACAATGAGCAGTTCTTC.

This clonotype was counted between two and nine times. The V and J genes are TRBV9 and TRBJ2-1, with 9 bases lining up with TRBD2. The germline V gene encodes CDR1 SGDLS and CDR2 YYNGEE. This CDR3 has 12 residues. V shed 4 bases, J shed 14 bases, and the junction held 7 bases outside the gene matches. CDR3 sequence: CASSPDSGGEFF. CDR3 nucleotides: TGTGCCAGCAGCCCCGATAGCGGGGGCGAGTTCTTC.

This clonotype has a count of ten or more. The V gene is TRBV29-1, the J gene TRBJ2-7; possible D gene TRBD1, 6 bases. Germline CDR1 reads SQVTM; CDR2 reads ANQGSEA. The CDR3 consists of 11 residues. The V end was cut by 6 bases, the J end by 6 bases, with 12 bases between. Here the CDR3 reads CSVGDRTEQYF. The CDR3 DNA sequence: TGCAGCGTGGGAGACAGGACCGAGCAGTACTTC.

The rearrangement joins TRBV5-1 to TRBJ2-3, with TRBD1 identical over 9 bases. The CDR3 consists of 17 residues. CDR1 and CDR2 (germline): SGHRS, YFSETQ. V trimming: 2 bases; J trimming: 4 bases; junction bases outside the gene matches: 11. The CDR3 coding sequence is TGCGCCAGCAGCTTACCACCGGGACAGGGTTGGGCAGATACGCAGTATTTT. Amino acids: CASSLPPGQGWADTQYF.

This clonotype was observed a single time. Possible read error: a much larger clone is one base away. V gene TRBV7-9 combines with J gene TRBJ2-1; 7 bases are shared with TRBD2. CDR3 length equals 18 residues. Germline V gives CDR1 SEHNR, CDR2 FQNEAQ (reference sequence). The CDR3 sequence is CASSPQEGRASSYNGQFF. CDR3 DNA: TGTGCCAGCAGCCCCCAGGAGGGGAGGGCTAGCTCCTACAATGGGCAGTTCTTC. The full variable domain, rest sourced from reference TRBV7-9 and TRBJ2-1, is DTGVSQNPRHKITKRGQNVTFRCDPISEHNRLYWYRQTLGQGPEFLTYFQNEAQLEKSRLLSDRFSAERPKGSFSTLEIQRTEQGDSAMYLCASSPQEGRASSYNGQFFGPGTRLTVL.

There are a few counts of this clonotype. The chain carries TRBV28 and TRBJ1-2; 11 nucleotides line up with TRBD1. J was trimmed by 4 bases and V by 4 bases; bases with no gene match: 8. This CDR3 comprises 16 residues. From germline, CDR1 is MDHEN and CDR2 SYDVKM. The CDR3 DNA reads as TGTGCCAGCAGTTCGGACAGGGGGCGCGGAAGCTATGGCTACACCTTC. Translated: CASSSDRGRGSYGYTF.

This clonotype was counted at least ten times. The chain is built from TRBV4-3 and TRBJ2-3, with unresolved D. Between the trimmed V and J ends, which lost 0 bases and 3 bases, there was a span of 7 bases. Germline lookup yields CDR1 LGHNA and CDR2 YSLEER. The CDR3 totals 14 residues. The CDR3 region has the DNA TGCGCCAGCAGCCAAGAGGAGCGAACAGATACGCAGTATTTT. Its translation: CASSQEERTDTQYF.

This clonotype occurred a few times. The V gene is TRBV6-2 or TRBV6-3, the J gene TRBJ2-7; a weak D match, TRBD1 (5 bases). The CDR3 length is 15 residues. V gave up 6 bases and J gave up 4 bases, with 19 bases separating them. The germline gives CDR1 MNHEY, CDR2 SVGEGT. This chain's CDR3 is CASSSYTRTIYEQYF. The CDR3 nucleotides are TGTGCCAGCAGCTCATATACGCGGACAATTTACGAGCAGTACTTC.

This clonotype was seen a few times. The chain couples TRBV6-5 to TRBJ2-1; 8 positions match TRBD2. Trimming at V came to 2 bases and at J to 12 bases, leaving 15 bases not matched to a gene. This CDR3 contains 16 residues. From germline, CDR1 is MNHEY and CDR2 SVGAGI. The CDR3 DNA reads TGTGCCAGCAGTTACAACGGGGCTAGCGGGCTGGGGGGGCAGTTCTTC. Its protein product is CASSYNGASGLGGQFF.

This clonotype was recorded many times. This chain uses TRBV4-2 with TRBJ2-7; tentative D call: TRBD2 (6 bases). The CDR3 loop spans 16 amino acids. CDR1 LGHNA and CDR2 YNFKEQ come from the germline V gene. V was shortened by 1 base and J by 5 bases, with 18 bases between the two germline ends. The CDR3 sequence: CASSQGGYGSTHEQYF. CDR3 nucleotides: TGTGCCAGCAGCCAAGGGGGATACGGGAGCACCCACGAGCAGTACTTC.

V and J are TRBV24-1 and TRBJ2-3; D call uncertain. Germline V gene data show CDR1 as KGHDR and CDR2 as SFDVKD. V shed 5 bases and J shed 1 base, with 12 bases lying between them. This CDR3 region has 15 residues. The CDR3 DNA reads as TGTGCCACCAGTGTTATCGCGGACGGCACAGATACGCAGTATTTT. Protein: CATSVIADGTDTQYF.

A note on this clonotype: One end of the junction does not line up with germline, which may come from a read error. The chain joins TRBV11-2 to TRBJ2-7; D is undetermined. This CDR3 comprises 13 residues. CDR1 is SGHAT and CDR2 is FQNNGV in the germline V gene. DNA for the CDR3: TGTGCCGGCAGCTTGGTCCCGTCCTACGAGCAGTACTTC. It translates to CAGSLVPSYEQYF.

This clonotype showed up many times. J is TRBJ2-1 and V is TRBV7-2; no clear D. The germline V gene encodes CDR1 SGHTA and CDR2 FQGNSA. Trimming took 6 bases from V and 7 from J, leaving 10 bases between them. CDR3 length: 12 amino acids. The CDR3 loop reads CASSQYWNEQFF. For the CDR3, the DNA is TGTGCCAGCAGTCAGTACTGGAATGAGCAGTTCTTC. Looking up the rest from reference TRBV7-2 and TRBJ2-1 gives the full variable domain: GAGVSQSPSNKVTEKGKDVELRCDPISGHTALYWYRQSLGQGLEFLIYFQGNSAPDKSGLPSDRFSAERTGGSVSTLTIQRTQQEDSAVYLCASSQYWNEQFFGPGTRLTVL.

The genes are TRBV6-6 and TRBJ2-5, with 11 positions matching TRBD2. This CDR3 comprises 15 residues. Germline-derived CDR1 and CDR2 are MNHNY and SVGAGI (reference sequence). V shed 4 bases, J shed 11 bases, and the junction held 12 bases outside the gene matches. The CDR3 bases are TGTGCCAGCAGTTCCGTTAGCGGGGGGGACAATGAGCAGTACTTC. Translating it yields CASSSVSGGDNEQYF.

The chain joins TRBV7-9 to TRBJ1-5; D is uncertain. Germline V gene data show CDR1 as SEHNR and CDR2 as FQNEAQ (reference sequence). The CDR3 length is 14 residues. The V gene lost 1 base and the J gene lost 5 bases, with 9 bases spanning the gap. CDR3 coding DNA: TGTGCCAGCAGCTTAGGTACAGAAGATCAGCCCCAGCATTTT. Translating it yields CASSLGTEDQPQHF.

The CDR3 is CSARDPLAGGTETQYF. Here the CDR3 DNA reads TGCAGTGCTAGAGATCCCCTAGCGGGAGGTACAGAGACCCAGTACTTC. The chain couples TRBV20-1 to TRBJ2-5; 11 positions match TRBD2. Germline V lookup: CDR1 DFQATT, CDR2 SNEGSKA (reference sequence). CDR3 length: 16 amino acids. Trimming at V came to 0 bases and at J to 4 bases, leaving 7 bases not matched to a gene.

This chain uses TRBV24-1 with TRBJ2-2, with D unclear. CDR1 is KGHDR, CDR2 SFDVKD, per germline. V lost 4 bases and J 1 base, leaving 3 bases between the germline ends. The CDR3 is 13 amino acids. The CDR3 reads CATSDWNTGELFF. In DNA form, the CDR3 reads TGTGCCACCAGTGACTGGAACACCGGGGAGCTGTTTTTT.

This clonotype showed up many times. The chain has TRBV6-7 and TRBJ2-7; D assignment may be TRBD1 or TRBD2 (6 bases each). TRBV6-7 qualifies as an ORF whose function is uncertain. V was shortened by 10 bases and J by 2 bases, with 21 bases between the two germline ends. This CDR3 has 15 residues. CDR3 nucleotides: TGTGCCACAAGGAGGGGGACGATGGCCGCCTACGAGCAGTACTTC. It encodes CATRRGTMAAYEQYF.

A few counts support this clonotype. The gene calls are TRBV4-2 and TRBJ2-5; 13 bases are shared with TRBD2. Germline V gives CDR1 LGHNA, CDR2 YNFKEQ. The J segment lost 4 bases and the V segment lost 3 bases, leaving 8 bases of the junction unmatched. This CDR3 contains 17 residues. The CDR3 DNA follows: TGTGCCAGCAGCCAGATCACTAGCGGGGGGGCGGTAGAGACCCAGTACTTC. This gives the protein CASSQITSGGAVETQYF.

The CDR3, as DNA: TGTGCCACCAGTTTAACAGGGGGCACCACAGATACGCAGTATTTT. Protein product: CATSLTGGTTDTQYF. The chain has TRBV24-1 and TRBJ2-3; 9 bases line up with TRBD1. V lost 6 bases and J lost 2; bases outside the gene matches: 5. The germline V gene has CDR1 KGHDR and CDR2 SFDVKD. The CDR3 loop spans 15 amino acids.

In DNA form, the CDR3 reads TGCAGTGCGGGGACTAGCAGGGTCGGATCTACGCAGTATTTT. Translating gives CSAGTSRVGSTQYF. V is TRBV20-1 and J is TRBJ2-3, with 9 positions matching TRBD2. This CDR3 has 14 amino acids. In germline, CDR1 is DFQATT, CDR2 SNEGSKA (reference sequence). With V trimmed by 6 bases and J by 8 bases, 12 bases remained unmatched.

A few counts support this clonotype. The chain is built from TRBV7-2 and TRBJ2-7; TRBD2 aligns across 11 bases. Trimming removed 3 bases from V and 7 bases from J; junction bases left unmatched: 11. CDR3 size: 16 residues. CDR1 and CDR2 from the germline V gene are SGHTA and FQGNSA. The CDR3 region has the DNA TGTGCCAGCAGCTTTCGATTAGCGGGAGGGCCCAGGGAGCAGTACTTC. It specifies CASSFRLAGGPREQYF.

The rearrangement joins TRBV20-1 to TRBJ2-1; 9 bases line up with TRBD2. Per germline, CDR1 DFQATT and CDR2 SNEGSKA (reference sequence). This CDR3 is 14 amino acids long. CDR3 in DNA: TGCAGGGTAGGCACTAGCGGGCGATACAATGAGCAGTTCTTC. The encoded protein is CRVGTSGRYNEQFF.

This sequence joins TRBV11-2 and TRBJ2-1; D is unclear. The germline V and J ends were trimmed by 7 bases and 12 bases, with 10 bases remaining between them. This CDR3 is built from 10 residues. The germline gives CDR1 SGHAT, CDR2 FQNNGV. For the CDR3, the DNA is TGTGCCAGCACCTCCCCGGGGCAGTTCTTC. Its translation is CASTSPGQFF.

This clonotype appeared a few times. Here the CDR3 reads CASSDTNRASEQFF. CDR3 coding DNA: TGTGCCAGCAGTGATACTAACAGGGCCAGTGAGCAGTTCTTC. The chain uses TRBV6-4 and TRBJ2-1, with a possible D match to TRBD1 (6 bases). Trimming took off 3 bases at V and 9 bases at J, with 15 bases between the two ends. There are 14 residues in the CDR3. Germline lookup yields CDR1 MRHNA and CDR2 SNTAGT.

V and J are TRBV29-1 and TRBJ1-2; 7 bases line up with TRBD1. This CDR3 has 13 residues. From germline, CDR1 is SQVTM and CDR2 ANQGSEA. The J segment lost 2 bases and the V segment lost 6 bases, leaving 6 bases of the junction unmatched. Here the CDR3 DNA reads TGCAGCGTCATTGGGACAGAAAACTATGGCTACACCTTC. Protein product: CSVIGTENYGYTF.

The chain recombines TRBV12-3 or TRBV12-4 with TRBJ2-3; 8 bases fit TRBD1. The CDR3 is 14 residues long. V was clipped by 7 bases and J by 3 bases; unmatched bases: 6. This CDR3 is CASTYNRGTDTQYF. The DNA for the CDR3 is TGTGCCAGCACTTACAACAGGGGGACAGATACGCAGTATTTT.

Ten or more counts support this clonotype. The V gene is TRBV29-1, the J gene TRBJ1-1, with 10 bases identical to TRBD1. Germline values: CDR1 SQVTM, CDR2 ANQGSEA. The ends lost 7 bases at V and 4 bases at J; junction bases unmatched: 12. This CDR3 is 15 amino acids long. In DNA form, the CDR3 reads TGCAGCGCGACGGACAGGGGGGCCGCTAGCACTGAAGCTTTCTTT. This codes for CSATDRGAASTEAFF.

The CDR3 loop is CASSVEVGSSYGYTF. For the CDR3, the DNA is TGTGCCAGCAGCGTAGAAGTCGGAAGTTCCTATGGCTACACCTTC. The chain joins TRBV9 to TRBJ1-2, with D unresolved. The V gene lost 0 bases and the J gene lost 4 bases, with 13 bases spanning the gap. CDR1 and CDR2 from the germline V gene are SGDLS and YYNGEE. This CDR3 comprises 15 residues.

This clonotype was counted ten times or more. The J gene is TRBJ2-1, the V gene TRBV9; a weak D match, TRBD1 (6 bases). This CDR3 is 15 amino acids long. CDR1 and CDR2 from the germline V gene are SGDLS and YYNGEE. V lost 0 bases to trimming and J lost 7 bases, with 14 bases between them. CDR3 protein: CASSVVGTGNNEQFF. The CDR3 DNA reads TGTGCCAGCAGCGTAGTCGGTACAGGGAATAATGAGCAGTTCTTC.